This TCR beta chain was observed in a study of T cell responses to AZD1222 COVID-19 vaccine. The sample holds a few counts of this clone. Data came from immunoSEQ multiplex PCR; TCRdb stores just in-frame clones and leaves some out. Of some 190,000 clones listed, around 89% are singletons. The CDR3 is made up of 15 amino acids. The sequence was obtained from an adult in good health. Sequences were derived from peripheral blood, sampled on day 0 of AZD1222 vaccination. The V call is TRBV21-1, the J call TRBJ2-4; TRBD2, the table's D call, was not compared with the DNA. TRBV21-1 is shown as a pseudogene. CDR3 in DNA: TGTGCCAGCCCCAACCCATCGGGGGCCAAAAACATTCAGTACTTC. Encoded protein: CASPNPSGAKNIQYF.